This T cell receptor (beta chain) was sequenced during a study of cytomegalovirus exposure and HLA in healthy donors. This CDR3 region has 18 residues. Germline CDR1 SGHRS, CDR2 YFSETQ. The ends lost 2 bases at V and 4 bases at J; junction bases unmatched: 16. In the PCR, 60 Vbeta and 13 Jbeta primers were used. TCRdb keeps only in-frame clones here, not all; method: immunoSEQ multiplex PCR. The table includes about 35,000 clones, more than 90% detected once. The chain combines TRBV5-1 with TRBJ2-3; 7 bases map to TRBD2. This TCR was recovered from a woman aged 18-35 years in good health and CMV-seronegative. Sample: PBMCs. CDR3 sequence: CASSFGSSGNIGADTQYF. The CDR3 DNA reads as TGCGCCAGCAGCTTTGGTTCAAGCGGGAATATTGGTGCAGATACGCAGTATTTT.